These T cell receptor beta chains were read from a single sample in a study of Graves' ophthalmopathy and Graves' hyperthyroidism. Each CDR3 protein gets one entry after TCRdb re-called the multiplex PCR reads with MiXCR. The sample includes 740,000 or so distinct CDR3 sequences, roughly 41% of them seen just once. The sequencing sample was made of peripheral blood. The receptors were sampled from an adult man with Graves' ophthalmopathy. Each CDR3 is given with its conserved first and last residue. Fields, in order: CDR3 DNA, CDR3 protein, D gene, J gene, CDR3 length, clone size, V gene. D genes are given only for firm matches. Part of the rows lack a size; the others show once, few, many or a class for expanded clones.

TGTGCCAGCAGCACCAAGGGGGGCTCTGGGGCCAACGTCCTGACTTTC | CASSTKGGSGANVLTF | NA | TRBJ2-6 | 16 | NA | TRBV7-9
TGTGCCAGCCAGACAGACACAATCCATTCACCCCTCCACTTT | CASQTDTIHSPLHF | NA | TRBJ1-6 | 14 | many | TRBV2
TGTGCCAGCAGTCCCCACAGGGACGGTACCTACGAGCAGTACTTC | CASSPHRDGTYEQYF | NA | TRBJ2-7 | 15 | few | TRBV10-3
TGTGCCAGCAGTTCCCGGGCGGTTACGGAGACCCAGTACTTC | CASSSRAVTETQYF | NA | TRBJ2-5 | 14 | many | TRBV7-9
TGTGCCACCAGCAGAGCCCTCGGGGGGGGTCTTGAGTCTAGCGGACCCCAAGAGACCCAGTACTTC | CATSRALGGGLESSGPQETQYF | TRBD2 | TRBJ2-5 | 22 | NA | TRBV15
TGTGCCAGCTCACCGTTGAGGGAGAGGTTGGAGACCCAGTACTTC | CASSPLRERLETQYF | NA | TRBJ2-5 | 15 | NA | TRBV11-1
TGTGCCAGCAGCCACGAGACTAGCGGGGCCTACGAGCAGTACTTC | CASSHETSGAYEQYF | TRBD2 | TRBJ2-7 | 15 | NA | TRBV25-1
TGTGCCACCAGCAGAACAGGGGGCGCGAGCTATGGCTACACCTTC | CATSRTGGASYGYTF | TRBD1 | TRBJ1-2 | 15 | NA | TRBV15
TGTGCCAGCAGCCTAGAGGGGAGGGTAGCTTTCTTT | CASSLEGRVAFF | NA | TRBJ1-1 | 12 | many | TRBV11-2
TGTGCCAGCACGGGTGGGAAGACCCAGTACTTC | CASTGGKTQYF | NA | TRBJ2-5 | 11 | NA | TRBV2